This entry features one TCR beta chain sequence. Reverse transcription of roughly 0.45 to 1 ug RNA used random hexamers. Across 54 Vbeta and 13 Jbeta, TCR beta CDR3 was amplified with immunoSEQ multiplex PCR. TCRdb recomputed calls from the immunoSEQ multiplex PCR reads with MiXCR, one row per CDR3 protein. The repertoire holds approximately 190,000 distinct CDR3 sequences, more than 90% seen once, with around 0.096% in the top ten. This record belongs to a study of CD8 T cells in Susac syndrome. The clonotype comes from a human donor with Susac syndrome. The sequenced sample was CD4+ T cells from PBMCs.

CDR3 sequence reads: CASSQDIQERGYTF. Here the CDR3 DNA reads TGCGCCAGCAGCCAAGATATCCAGGAAAGGGGCTACACCTTC. The rearrangement links TRBV4-3 to TRBJ1-2, with D hard to call. The germline V gene encodes CDR1 LGHNA and CDR2 YSLEER. Trimming took off 0 bases at V and 8 bases at J, with 13 bases between the two ends. This CDR3 spans 14 amino acids.